This is a list of T cell receptor beta chains from one sample in a study of T cells in Graves' hyperthyroidism and ophthalmopathy. TCRdb used MiXCR to reprocess the multiplex PCR reads, holding one entry per CDR3 protein. Of 250,000 to 300,000 distinct CDR3 sequences in the sample, roughly 19% are singletons; the top ten hold just under 40%. What was sequenced was blood. The receptors stem from a middle-aged man with Graves' ophthalmopathy. CDR3s include the opening cysteine and the closing phenylalanine or tryptophan. The D gene is left open where the match is weak. A row's size may be missing; if present it is once, few, many or a size class.

CSARTGGAPLGQPQHF,TGCAGTGCTCGGACAGGGGGCGCACCGTTGGGCCAGCCCCAGCATTTT,NA,TRBD1,TRBV20-1,TRBJ1-5
CASSKGGAGNTEAFF,TGTGCCAGCTCGAAGGGAGGGGCCGGGAACACTGAAGCTTTCTTT,NA,NA,TRBV11-2,TRBJ1-1
CASSEALGTGESPQHF,TGTGCCAGCAGTGAAGCGCTTGGGACAGGGGAATCGCCCCAGCATTTT,many,TRBD1,TRBV2,TRBJ1-5
CSVEGLSYEQYF,TGCAGCGTTGAAGGGCTTTCCTACGAGCAGTACTTC,many,NA,TRBV29-1,TRBJ2-7
CASRAGTANEKLFF,TGCGCCAGCAGGGCGGGGACGGCTAATGAAAAACTGTTTTTT,NA,NA,TRBV5-1,TRBJ1-4
CSAVQGPGEQYF,TGCAGTGCTGTCCAAGGGCCTGGCGAGCAGTACTTC,many,NA,TRBV20-1,TRBJ2-7
CASSPFSIGNTIYF,TGTGCCAGCAGTCCCTTTTCAATTGGAAACACCATATATTTT,NA,NA,TRBV6-9,TRBJ1-3
CASSEATGYGYTF,TGTGCCAGCAGTGAAGCGACGGGCTATGGCTACACCTTC,many,NA,TRBV2,TRBJ1-2
CAWSGGYEQYF,TGTGCCTGGAGTGGAGGCTACGAGCAGTACTTC,many,NA,TRBV30,TRBJ2-7
CASRHLAGPHNEQFF,TGCGCCAGCAGGCACCTAGCGGGACCCCACAATGAGCAGTTCTTC,many,TRBD2,TRBV5-1,TRBJ2-1
CASSAQGMDTGELFF,TGTGCCAGCAGTGCACAGGGAATGGACACCGGGGAGCTGTTTTTT,few,NA,TRBV25-1,TRBJ2-2
CASSPGLAGNTIYF,TGTGCCAGCAGTCCCGGTCTGGCGGGAAACACCATATATTTT,few,NA,TRBV28,TRBJ1-3
CASSLSGSRQHF,TGTGCCAGCAGCCTTAGCGGGAGTAGGCAGCATTTT,few,NA,TRBV7-2,TRBJ1-5
CATSRLDRGNTDTQYF,TGTGCCACCAGCAGACTGGACAGGGGGAACACAGATACGCAGTATTTT,few,TRBD1,TRBV15,TRBJ2-3
CASSGLNQGVTEAFF,TGTGCCAGCAGCGGACTCAATCAGGGGGTCACTGAAGCTTTCTTT,many,TRBD1,TRBV9,TRBJ1-1
CASSFWRGGQETQYF,TGTGCCAGCAGTTTCTGGCGAGGGGGCCAAGAGACCCAGTACTTC,NA,NA,TRBV28,TRBJ2-5
CSASTGPHAEQFF,TGCAGTGCTTCGACAGGGCCCCACGCGGAGCAGTTCTTC,NA,TRBD1,TRBV20-1,TRBJ2-1
CASGLEHRDRILETQYF,TGTGCTAGTGGTTTGGAGCATCGGGACAGGATCTTAGAGACCCAGTACTTC,NA,TRBD1,TRBV12-5,TRBJ2-5
CASREDWTGELFF,TGTGCCAGTCGCGAGGATTGGACCGGGGAGCTGTTTTTT,NA,NA,TRBV19,TRBJ2-2
CASSLWPGANTGELFF,TGTGCCAGCAGCTTGTGGCCGGGAGCGAACACCGGGGAGCTGTTTTTT,NA,NA,TRBV5-6,TRBJ2-2
CASSPLPAGTTGELFF,TGTGCCAGCTCACCACTCCCGGCTGGTACTACCGGGGAGCTGTTTTTT,few,NA,TRBV18,TRBJ2-2
CASQLSGGSEQFF,TGTGCCAGCCAATTATCAGGGGGCTCTGAGCAGTTCTTC,few,TRBD1,TRBV27,TRBJ2-1
CSARSGTSGTRETQYF,TGCAGTGCTAGATCCGGGACTAGCGGGACTAGGGAGACCCAGTACTTC,NA,TRBD2,TRBV20-1,TRBJ2-5
CSVATTGTGGLIENF,TGCAGCGTCGCTACCACCGGGACAGGAGGTCTTATCGAGAACTTC,few,TRBD1,TRBV29-1,TRBJ2-5
CASSVRLAGGGSTDTQYF,TGTGCCAGCTCCGTACGACTAGCGGGAGGCGGGTCCACAGATACGCAGTATTTT,few,TRBD2,TRBV18,TRBJ2-3
CASHHKAGNEQFF,TGTGCCAGCCACCACAAAGCGGGAAATGAGCAGTTCTTC,many,TRBD2,TRBV11-3,TRBJ2-1
CASSIGTGNGANVLTF,TGTGCCAGCAGCATTGGGACAGGGAACGGGGCCAACGTCCTGACTTTC,NA,TRBD1,TRBV11-1,TRBJ2-6
CATSPGSAEQFF,TGTGCCACCAGCCCAGGATCAGCCGAGCAGTTCTTC,few,NA,TRBV15,TRBJ2-1
CASSPGPMGQPQHF,TGTGCCAGCAGCCCGGGTCCGATGGGTCAGCCCCAGCATTTT,few,NA,TRBV5-4,TRBJ1-5
CASSFLGLAGEADTQYF,TGTGCCAGCAGTTTTCTTGGACTAGCGGGAGAGGCAGATACGCAGTATTTT,many,TRBD2,TRBV12-3/TRBV12-4,TRBJ2-3
CAISESTSGIRGQYF,TGTGCCATCAGTGAGTCGACGAGCGGGATACGGGGGCAGTACTTC,few,TRBD2,TRBV10-3,TRBJ2-7
CAWRGRGLRRGTQYF,TGTGCCTGGAGAGGCCGGGGACTCCGTAGGGGGACCCAGTACTTC,many,NA,TRBV30,TRBJ2-5
CASSWLAGVFYEQYF,TGTGCCAGCAGCTGGCTAGCGGGAGTCTTCTACGAGCAGTACTTC,NA,TRBD2,TRBV7-3,TRBJ2-7
CASSRNRGGSNQPQHF,TGTGCCAGCAGTAGGAACAGGGGAGGTAGCAATCAGCCCCAGCATTTT,NA,TRBD1,TRBV6-1,TRBJ1-5
CASSETGSSTDTQYF,TGTGCCAGCAGCGAGACAGGGTCAAGTACAGATACGCAGTATTTT,few,TRBD1,TRBV5-6,TRBJ2-3
CASSQVSRKDEQYF,TGTGCCAGCAGCCAAGTATCGAGAAAGGACGAGCAGTACTTC,few,NA,TRBV14,TRBJ2-7
CASSPWTETQYF,TGTGCCAGCAGTCCATGGACCGAGACCCAGTACTTC,many,NA,TRBV2,TRBJ2-5
CASRDNTAGQPQHF,TGTGCCAGCAGGGACAACACGGCAGGCCAGCCCCAGCATTTT,many,NA,TRBV6-1,TRBJ1-5
CASSQYGTGSYNEQFF,TGTGCCAGCAGCCAGTACGGGACAGGGTCCTACAATGAGCAGTTCTTC,many,TRBD1,TRBV3-1,TRBJ2-1
CASSSARGSGNTIYF,TGTGCCAGCAGTTCAGCCAGGGGATCTGGAAACACCATATATTTT,few,NA,TRBV28,TRBJ1-3
CASSFQPPGVLNTEAFF,TGCGCCAGCAGCTTCCAACCCCCAGGGGTTTTGAACACTGAAGCTTTCTTT,many,NA,TRBV5-1,TRBJ1-1
CASSRGVPDTEAFF,TGTGCCAGCAGTCGGGGGGTACCGGACACTGAAGCTTTCTTT,many,NA,TRBV5-6,TRBJ1-1
CASSESDGLYGYTF,TGCGCCAGCAGTGAGTCGGACGGACTCTATGGCTACACCTTC,NA,NA,TRBV10-2,TRBJ1-2
CASSQVGREYGYTF,TGTGCCAGCAGCCAAGTCGGCAGGGAATATGGCTACACCTTC,many,NA,TRBV3-1,TRBJ1-2
CASSLFREGTGELFF,TGTGCCAGCAGCTTATTCCGGGAGGGCACCGGGGAGCTGTTTTTT,NA,TRBD2,TRBV13,TRBJ2-2
CASSLGFEKLFF,TGTGCCAGCAGCTTGGGGTTTGAAAAACTGTTTTTT,NA,NA,TRBV5-6,TRBJ1-4
CASSQVRGTRFGYTF,TGTGCCAGCAGCCAAGTTCGAGGAACCCGATTCGGCTACACCTTC,many,NA,TRBV3-1,TRBJ1-2
CASSAGTRSYEQYF,TGTGCCAGCAGCGCCGGGACAAGGTCCTACGAGCAGTACTTC,NA,NA,TRBV9,TRBJ2-7
CASSGGQNNQPQHF,TGTGCCAGCAGCGGCGGACAGAACAATCAGCCCCAGCATTTT,few,NA,TRBV5-6,TRBJ1-5
CSAGTGAFNNEQFF,TGCAGTGCCGGGACAGGGGCTTTTAACAATGAGCAGTTCTTC,many,TRBD1,TRBV20-1,TRBJ2-1
CASSSGRRRSSYNEQFF,TGTGCCAGCAGTTCTGGTCGTAGGCGAAGCTCCTACAATGAGCAGTTCTTC,few,NA,TRBV28,TRBJ2-1
CSVDRGSLHTQYF,TGCAGTGTCGACAGGGGATCTCTCCATACGCAGTATTTT,few,TRBD1,TRBV20-1,TRBJ2-3
CASSAIPGQGAYGYTF,TGTGCCAGCAGTGCAATCCCGGGTCAAGGGGCCTATGGCTACACCTTC,NA,NA,TRBV3-1,TRBJ1-2
CASKEIFPGDTQYF,TGTGCCAGCAAAGAAATTTTCCCCGGGGATACGCAGTATTTT,NA,NA,TRBV6-1,TRBJ2-3
CSVEGPSGIGDEQFF,TGCAGCGTTGAGGGCCCTAGCGGGATAGGGGATGAGCAGTTCTTC,NA,TRBD2,TRBV29-1,TRBJ2-1